This paragraph reports one T cell receptor (beta chain). Antigen: not known. This entry comes from a study of T cells in localized non-small cell lung cancer. Germline CDR1 is MNHGY and CDR2 is SAAAGT. V lost 7 bases and J lost 6, with 30 bases in between. The CDR3 extends over 18 amino acids. Produced via immunoSEQ multiplex PCR; TCRdb's table is partial and in-frame only. The sample holds more than 1,500 clones, about 23% seen once. Study observations and caveats: Higher T cell density in the blood was associated with longer overall survival, whereas higher adjacent-lung clonality associated with shorter survival.

The chain combines TRBV6-8 with TRBJ1-1; D possibly corresponds to TRBD1 (6 bases). This receptor was taken from an older female donor with stage II lung adenocarcinoma. Sequenced here: normal lung tissue next to the tumor, sampled before any cancer treatment. The CDR3 region is CASTSYLIGGAMLSEAFF. The CDR3, as DNA: TGTGCCAGCACCTCATACCTTATCGGGGGGGCAATGCTCTCTGAAGCTTTCTTT.